This T cell receptor (beta chain) emerged from a study of Graves' ophthalmopathy and Graves' hyperthyroidism (dated by TCRdb to about 2018). Regarding the study in general: Peripheral blood was collected before any treatment was given, at the time of initial diagnosis. The study used TCR beta repertoire signatures to distinguish Graves' ophthalmopathy from Graves' hyperthyroidism and to predict progression to ophthalmopathy. In total, 135 blood samples were TCR-sequenced: around 42 ophthalmopathy, approximately 80 hyperthyroidism and roughly 17 hyperthyroidism-to-ophthalmopathy patients. A discovery set of 95 to 100 patients (43 ophthalmopathy, 55 to 60 stable hyperthyroidism) was enrolled to explore V-J signatures distinguishing ophthalmopathy from hyperthyroidism. An independent validation cohort was composed of around 19 hyperthyroidism patients and about 17 patients who later progressed from hyperthyroidism to ophthalmopathy. In five or six hyperthyroidism patients, T-cell repertoires of thyroid tissue and blood were compared. Following sampling, methimazole starting at 30 mg daily was administered to hyperthyroidism patients, and high-dose intravenous methylprednisolone was administered to ophthalmopathy patients. The 100 discovery patients were randomly split 7:3 into training and test sets.

TCR beta CDR3 regions were amplified from RNA transcripts for repertoire sequencing. HTBI primers and the Qiagen OneStep RT-PCR kit were used in a first-round RT-PCR, which was followed by a second-round multiplex PCR, size selection and purification. The libraries underwent paired-end sequencing with 100 bp reads on an Illumina HiSeq2000. In the authors' own workflow: SOAPnuke was used for read processing, and reads with adapters, uncalled bases, a mean Phred below 15, or no exact constant-primer or identifier match were discarded. High-quality paired reads were merged with COPE v1.2.5. Unique nucleotide sequences were defined as clonotypes and aligned to IMGT TRB V, D and J references using MiTCR v1.1. The analysis was limited to V-J combinations with a frequency above 0.0001, which together covered about 99% of repertoires. A TCR clonal expansion and chaos score per V-J combination was defined as the ratio of F50 clonal expansion to chaos observed in the TCRdist matrix. Welch's t-statistics and random forest were used to reduce features to about a dozen V-J combinations, which were fed into a naive Bayes classifier. Thyroid-blood repertoire similarity was quantified with the Morisita-Horn index. Using fastp trimming at Q25 and MiXCR clonotype assembly, TCRdb reanalyzed the public sequencing data and kept in-frame beta chains. Identical CDR3 protein sequences are pooled into one entry, listed with their most common genes and DNA. The V and J calls follow TCRdb's processing rather than the paper's. The sample has about 620,000 distinct CDR3 sequences on record, 22% of them singletons. The ten largest clones represent more than 5.5% of the sample.

From its cysteine to its phenylalanine, the CDR3 spans 15 amino acids. Of the read, only the CDR3 DNA is kept; its 45 bases are in frame from base 1. V sheds 4 bases and J sheds 1 base, leaving 11 bases between their ends. CDR1 is given as LNHNV and CDR2 as YYDKDF, both from the germline V gene (reference sequence). What the authors observed across the whole study: Ophthalmopathy was separated from stable hyperthyroidism by the 13-signature model with around 88% sensitivity and 81% to 83% specificity in cross-validation and with 80%/75% in the test set. Sample size was not statistically predetermined, and group allocation was not concealed from the investigators. Among expanded thyroid clonotypes with frequency above 0.001, most also showed up in blood, which suggests that blood repertoires may reflect the thyroid immune response. In validation, the model predicted ophthalmopathy progression with roughly 68% sensitivity and roughly 78% specificity; around twelve predicted patients were CT-confirmed with GO in a median of about 6.1 months.

In regard to this clonotype: Its antigen target is currently unknown. No much larger clone exists at a distance of one base, and base qualities are not known.

A patient counted as having stable hyperthyroidism if there was no progression to ophthalmopathy within 18 months of follow-up. Patients with hyperthyroidism were aged 18 to 65 years, had been newly diagnosed, and had a disease duration of less than 2 months. Patients with other autoimmune diseases, uncontrolled infections, pregnancy or lactation were excluded. Diagnosis relied on clinical symptoms, serum thyroxine, TRAb, thyroid ultrasound and orbital computed tomography. Using Ficoll-Paque density gradient centrifugation, PBMCs were isolated from less than 13 ml of fresh peripheral blood. Trizol reagent was used to extract the total RNA, and its quality was then checked on an Agilent 2100 Bioanalyzer.

The material sequenced was peripheral blood. The receptor was derived from a young woman with stable Graves' hyperthyroidism. Some clones in this sample may be carry-over from other donors' samples. Donor details come from another sample of the same person, matched by shared clones. The chain joins TRBV15 to TRBJ1-5; no confident D gene assignment can be made. The CDR3: CATSKAGGSNQPQHF. In nucleotides, the sequence is TGTGCCACCAGCAAGGCGGGAGGGAGCAATCAGCCCCAGCATTTT.